Presented here are 27 T cell receptor beta chains from one specimen sequenced in a study of CD8 T cells in Susac syndrome. Random-hexamer reverse transcription was applied to roughly 0.45 to 1 ug RNA. In TCRdb, the immunoSEQ multiplex PCR reads were re-called with MiXCR into one record per CDR3 protein. The sample includes around 200,000 distinct CDR3 sequences, about 95% of them seen just once. Sequences were obtained from CD4+ T cells from PBMCs. These receptors were collected from a human donor in good health.

This chain uses TRBV5-4 with TRBJ2-1, with 8 bases that match TRBD2. V lost 1 base, J lost 5 bases, and 5 bases stayed unmatched. CDR1 SGHNT and CDR2 YYREEE come from the germline V gene (reference sequence). This CDR3 has 15 residues. CDR3 DNA sequence: TGTGCCAGCAGCTTGCGGTCGGGAGGGCACAATGAGCAGTTCTTC. It encodes CASSLRSGGHNEQFF.

J is TRBJ2-1 and V is TRBV12-3 or TRBV12-4, with 7 bases fitting TRBD2. V dropped 5 bases and J dropped 11; count of bases not matched to a gene: 6. The CDR3 sequence is 12 residues long. This chain's CDR3 is CASSGAGAQQFF. In nucleotides, the CDR3 is TGTGCCAGCAGTGGCGCGGGAGCACAGCAGTTCTTC.

The V call is TRBV10-3, the J call TRBJ2-3; D is unclear. CDR1 ENHRY and CDR2 SYGVKD come from the germline V gene. The CDR3 contains 14 residues. V was trimmed by 6 bases and J by 2 bases, leaving 12 bases between them. The CDR3 DNA reads as TGTGCCATCAGACCCGCCTTCTCCACAGATACGCAGTATTTT. This gives the protein CAIRPAFSTDTQYF.

The chain is built from TRBV29-1 and TRBJ1-2; 7 bases agree with TRBD1. From germline, CDR1 is SQVTM and CDR2 ANQGSEA. CDR3 length: 17 amino acids. J was trimmed by 0 bases and V by 0 bases; bases with no gene match: 10. CDR3 bases: TGCAGCGTTGAAGATTTAGACAGGGTGGGCGCTAACTATGGCTACACCTTC. Translation gives CSVEDLDRVGANYGYTF. Based on the CDR3 plus reference TRBV29-1 and TRBJ1-2, the full variable domain is SAVISQKPSRDICQRGTSLTIQCQVDSQVTMMFWYRQQPGQSLTLIATANQGSEATYESGFVIDKFPISRPNLTFSTLTVSNMSPEDSSIYLCSVEDLDRVGANYGYTFGSGTRLTVV.

The genes are TRBV6-2 or TRBV6-3 and TRBJ1-1; 8 bases align to TRBD1. Germline loops: CDR1 MNHEY, CDR2 SVGEGT. The CDR3 extends over 13 amino acids. Germline trimming cut 0 bases from V and 8 bases from J; bases unmatched to any gene: 2. The CDR3 DNA is TGTGCCAGCAGTTACTCGAGGGACAGGGAAGCTTTCTTT. Residues: CASSYSRDREAFF.

The chain joins TRBV5-1 to TRBJ1-1; 8 nucleotides line up with TRBD1. Germline V gives CDR1 SGHRS, CDR2 YFSETQ. The CDR3 length is 14 residues. The J segment lost 2 bases and the V segment lost 3 bases, leaving 3 bases of the junction unmatched. CDR3 nucleotide sequence: TGCGCCAGCAGCTGGGACAGGCTAAACACTGAAGCTTTCTTT. Its protein product is CASSWDRLNTEAFF.

The rearrangement joins TRBV15 to TRBJ1-5, with D perhaps TRBD1 (5 bases). The CDR3 spans 15 residues. The V gene's germline CDR1 is LNHNV and CDR2 YYDKDF (reference sequence). V was trimmed by 0 bases and J by 5 bases, leaving 11 bases between them. The CDR3 protein is CATSRDWGNDQPQHF. The CDR3 DNA sequence: TGTGCCACCAGCAGAGATTGGGGCAATGATCAGCCCCAGCATTTT.

The rearrangement joins TRBV2 to TRBJ2-2; possibly TRBD2 for D (5 bases). V lost 6 bases and J 3 bases, leaving 8 bases between the germline ends. CDR1 SNHLY and CDR2 FYNNEI come from the germline V gene. CDR3 length equals 13 residues. The CDR3 bases are TGTGCCAGCAGGGAGGCTGACACCGGGGAGCTGTTTTTT. Residues: CASREADTGELFF.

This clonotype was found once. The chain uses TRBV29-1 and TRBJ1-2; D is undetermined. The germline V gene encodes CDR1 SQVTM and CDR2 ANQGSEA. The CDR3 has 11 residues. V was pared by 7 bases and J by 13 bases, with 19 bases between. CDR3 sequence reads: CSALNPGESTF. CDR3 sequence (DNA): TGCAGCGCGCTTAATCCCGGGGAGTCCACCTTC.

The chain combines TRBV18 with TRBJ2-7; TRBD2 might be the D (6 bases). The CDR3 covers 13 residues. Germline-derived CDR1 and CDR2 are KGHSH and LQKENI. Trimming stripped 3 bases from V and 7 bases from J, with 13 bases between. This CDR3 reads CASSPAGIGEQYV. CDR3 sequence (DNA): TGTGCCAGCTCACCGGCGGGGATAGGGGAGCAGTACGTC.

V usage is TRBV6-5 and J usage is TRBJ1-1; TRBD1 matches 8 bases. V dropped 6 bases and J dropped 3; count of bases not matched to a gene: 6. This CDR3 has 14 amino acids. CDR1 and CDR2 (germline): MNHEY, SVGAGI. The CDR3 DNA is TGTGCCAGCAGCCGACAGGGGAGAGACACTGAAGCTTTCTTT. Its protein product is CASSRQGRDTEAFF.

The chain is built from TRBV6-6 and TRBJ1-2; a possible D gene is TRBD1 (5 bases). Germline V gene sequence: CDR1 MNHNY, CDR2 SVGAGI (reference sequence). The CDR3 has 15 residues. The ends were cut back, 2 bases at V and 3 bases at J, with 13 bases in the middle. The CDR3, as DNA: TGTGCCAGCAGTTACACCACGCAGGGCGACTATGGCTACACCTTC. This encodes CASSYTTQGDYGYTF.

Here the CDR3 DNA reads TGTGCCAGCAGCAAACCCGGCCGGGACAGGGGACACAATGAGCAGTTCTTC. Protein sequence: CASSKPGRDRGHNEQFF. V gene TRBV21-1 combines with J gene TRBJ2-1; the DNA was not used to check the table's D call, TRBD1. TRBV21-1 is a recognized pseudogene. CDR3 size: 17 residues.

The chain couples TRBV10-3 to TRBJ2-1; TRBD1 or TRBD2 may be the D gene (5 bases each). This CDR3 comprises 15 residues. Germline V gene lookup returns CDR1 ENHRY and CDR2 SYGVKD. V was trimmed by 4 bases and J by 4 bases, leaving 14 bases between them. CDR3 DNA: TGTGCCATCAGTGCCGAGGGTGAGGGGTACAATGAGCAGTTCTTC. Translating it yields CAISAEGEGYNEQFF.

The rearrangement links TRBV19 to TRBJ2-3; no reliable D call. The ends were cut back, 3 bases at V and 4 bases at J, with 11 bases in the middle. Germline CDR1 is LNHDA and CDR2 is SQIVND (reference sequence). CDR3 length: 14 residues. CDR3 region: CASSIFLTADTQYF. CDR3 nucleotides: TGTGCCAGTAGTATTTTTCTGACTGCAGATACGCAGTATTTT.

This chain connects TRBV6-5 to TRBJ1-2; no reliable D call. CDR1 and CDR2 (germline): MNHEY, SVGAGI. With 0 bases removed from V and 2 bases from J, the gap between germline ends came to 16 bases. The CDR3 has 17 residues. CDR3 in DNA: TGTGCCAGCAGTTACTCGATACCCCAGGAAACAAACTATGGCTACACCTTC. Amino acid sequence: CASSYSIPQETNYGYTF.

The chain links TRBV5-6 to TRBJ2-7; possible D gene TRBD2, 5 bases. Germline-derived CDR1 and CDR2 are SGHDT and YYEEEE. The CDR3 covers 14 residues. The germline V and J ends were trimmed by 2 bases and 0 bases, with 9 bases remaining between them. DNA of the CDR3: TGTGCCAGCAGCTTAATAACTAGCTCCTACGAGCAGTACTTC. It yields the protein CASSLITSSYEQYF.

This sequence joins TRBV5-1 and TRBJ2-7, with 7 bases fitting TRBD1. Germline lookup yields CDR1 SGHRS and CDR2 YFSETQ. The V segment lost 5 bases and the J segment 3 bases; nucleotides outside the gene matches: 5. The CDR3 contains 13 residues. The CDR3 sequence: CASSRDSFYEQYF. The CDR3, as DNA: TGCGCCAGCAGTCGGGACAGTTTCTACGAGCAGTACTTC.

The chain is built from TRBV3-1 and TRBJ2-1, with D unclear. From germline, CDR1 is LGHDT and CDR2 YNNKEL (reference sequence). Deletions cut 1 base from V and 6 bases from J, with 4 bases between. CDR3 length: 12 amino acids. CDR3 nucleotides: TGTGCCAGCAGCCAAGTGGGCAATGAGCAGTTCTTC. It yields the protein CASSQVGNEQFF.

The genes are TRBV20-1 and TRBJ1-5; D not certain. Germline CDR1 reads DFQATT; CDR2 reads SNEGSKA (reference sequence). The CDR3 covers 16 residues. The V end was cut by 3 bases, the J end by 0 bases, with 15 bases between. CDR3 in amino acids: CSASVSPTHSNQPQHF. The DNA for the CDR3 is TGCAGTGCTAGCGTGTCCCCAACCCATAGCAATCAGCCCCAGCATTTT.

CDR3 amino acids: CSRQGDGGYTF. DNA for the CDR3: TGCAGTCGACAGGGGGATGGTGGCTACACCTTC. V and J are TRBV20-1 and TRBJ1-2; 9 bases are a match to TRBD1. Germline trimming cut 8 bases from V and 7 bases from J; bases unmatched to any gene: 5. The CDR3 is made up of 11 amino acids. CDR1 and CDR2 from the germline V gene are DFQATT and SNEGSKA (reference sequence).

This rearrangement joins TRBV20-1 to TRBJ1-2, with D possibly matching TRBD1 (6 bases). CDR3 length: 15 amino acids. V was shortened by 2 bases and J by 0 bases, with 13 bases between the two germline ends. Germline CDR1 is DFQATT and CDR2 is SNEGSKA (reference sequence). Here the CDR3 DNA reads TGCAGTGCTAGACAGGGGCAGCTCGCTAACTATGGCTACACCTTC. As protein: CSARQGQLANYGYTF.

The CDR3 is CASTKRAGHEIGEAFF. For the CDR3, the DNA is TGTGCCAGCACCAAAAGAGCGGGACACGAGATTGGTGAAGCTTTCTTT. The chain recombines TRBV27 with TRBJ1-1; D may be TRBD1 (6 bases). The germline V and J ends were trimmed by 7 bases and 7 bases, with 25 bases remaining between them. The CDR3 runs to 16 residues. Germline values: CDR1 MNHEY, CDR2 SMNVEV (reference sequence).

The rearrangement uses TRBV7-2 and TRBJ2-1, with 10 bases matching TRBD2. The germline V gene has CDR1 SGHTA and CDR2 FQGNSA. With 5 bases clipped from V and 7 bases from J, the junction kept 17 bases outside the gene matches. CDR3 length equals 18 residues. The CDR3 sequence: CASSRLRLAGGGENEQFF. CDR3 in DNA: TGTGCCAGCAGCCGTCTCCGACTAGCGGGTGGGGGGGAGAATGAGCAGTTCTTC.

CDR3: CSARDARRYEQYF. In DNA, the CDR3 is TGCAGTGCTAGAGATGCCAGGCGGTACGAGCAGTACTTC. V usage is TRBV20-1 and J usage is TRBJ2-7; D call uncertain. The CDR3 sequence is 13 residues long. V lost 0 bases to trimming and J lost 4 bases, with 10 bases between them. CDR1 is DFQATT and CDR2 is SNEGSKA in the germline V gene (reference sequence).

The chain recombines TRBV6-5 with TRBJ2-7; 8 nucleotides match TRBD1. CDR1 and CDR2 (germline): MNHEY, SVGAGI. The CDR3 is 15 residues long. Trimming removed 6 bases from V and 2 bases from J; junction bases left unmatched: 9. CDR3 DNA sequence: TGTGCCAGCAGCCGGGGACAGGTCCCCACCTACGAGCAGTACTTC. Translation: CASSRGQVPTYEQYF.

The chain employs TRBV5-1 and TRBJ1-5; TRBD1 agrees at 9 bases. The CDR3 consists of 15 residues. CDR1 and CDR2 from the germline V gene are SGHRS and YFSETQ. V shed 2 bases and J 5 bases; nucleotides not matched to a gene: 5. The CDR3 coding sequence is TGCGCCAGCAGCTTAGGACAGGGGCATTATCAGCCCCAGCATTTT. This sequence encodes CASSLGQGHYQPQHF.